This is a list of T cell receptor beta chains from one sample in a study of T cell responses to AZD1222 COVID-19 vaccine. The method was immunoSEQ multiplex PCR; TCRdb's version includes in-frame clones alone and lacks a portion of them. The data show 150,000 to 200,000 clones, 80% to 95% seen once. Sequences were derived from peripheral blood, sampled on day 0 of AZD1222 vaccination. These TCRs come from an adult in good health. The CDR3 runs from the conserved cysteine through the conserved F or W. A D gene is named only where the DNA matches it firmly. Only some rows state a clone size, as once, few, many or a class for expanded clones.

j_call d_call clone_size v_call cdr3_nt cdr3_aa
TRBJ1-5 . . TRBV21-1 TGTGCCAGCAGCAAATGTCCAGGTGGCAATCAGCCCCAGCATTTT CASSKCPGGNQPQHF
TRBJ1-2 . . TRBV5-8 TGTGCCAGCAGCGATAATCGCGTAGGGGTAGAAGGAGGCTACACCTTC CASSDNRVGVEGGYTF
TRBJ2-1 . . TRBV24-1 TGTGCCACCAGTGATTCTGTATCCGATGAGCAGTTCTTC CATSDSVSDEQFF
TRBJ1-1 . . TRBV3-1/TRBV3-2 TGTGCCAGCAGCCTTTCCGGGGTAGCGACTGAAGCTTTCTTT CASSLSGVATEAFF
TRBJ1-3 TRBD1 . TRBV28 TGTGCCAGCAGTTTTTACAGGGGAGAGTCGGGAAACACCATATATTTT CASSFYRGESGNTIYF
TRBJ2-7 TRBD1 . TRBV12-5 TGTGCTAGTGGTTTGGTCGGGACAGGGGGCCACGAGCAGTACTTC CASGLVGTGGHEQYF
TRBJ1-1 . . TRBV10-1 TGCGCCAGCAGTAATCAGGAGAACACTGAAGCTTTCTTT CASSNQENTEAFF
TRBJ1-6 . . TRBV19 TGTGCCAGTAGTGCTGGACAGCCGTATTCACCCCTCCACTTT CASSAGQPYSPLHF
TRBJ1-1 . . TRBV9 TGTGCCAGCAGCGTAGGTGGTGGTGAAGCTTTCTTT CASSVGGGEAFF
TRBJ1-6 TRBD1 . TRBV2 TGTGCCAGCAGTGATCCCCGACAGGGGCTCGGTTCACCCCTCCACTTT CASSDPRQGLGSPLHF
TRBJ1-5 . . TRBV12-3/TRBV12-4 TGTGCCAGCAGTTTTGGTCAGCCCCAGCATTTT CASSFGQPQHF
TRBJ1-1 TRBD1 once TRBV5-4 TGTGCCAGCAGCGTCCGGGACAGGGATTTTAAACGGGAAGCTTTCTTT CASSVRDRDFKREAFF
TRBJ2-1 . . TRBV3-1/TRBV3-2 TGTGCCAGCAGCCCGGGTGCGGGGTCCTACAATGAGCAGTTCTTC CASSPGAGSYNEQFF
TRBJ1-1 TRBD1 . TRBV5-5 TGTGCCAGCAGCTTGGAGGTAGGGACAGGCCGGATGAACACTGAAGCTTTCTTT CASSLEVGTGRMNTEAFF
TRBJ1-2 TRBD1 . TRBV27 TGTGCCAGCAGTCTAACGGGACAGATCTATGGCTACACCTTC CASSLTGQIYGYTF
TRBJ2-5 . . TRBV10-1 TGCGCCAGCAGGGCTAGCATTGTGGAGACCCAGTACTTC CASRASIVETQYF
TRBJ2-1 . . TRBV12-3/TRBV12-4 TGTGCCAGCAGTCATGGGCCCCAGGAGCAGTTCTTC CASSHGPQEQFF
TRBJ1-1 . . TRBV5-1 TGCGCCAGCACCGGGACGGGCAACACTGAAGCTTTCTTT CASTGTGNTEAFF